This T cell receptor (beta chain) was observed in a study of T cell clonality in common variable immunodeficiency. The CDR3 is 15 amino acids. Germline CDR1 and CDR2: DFQATT and SNEGSKA (reference sequence). Trimming took 5 bases from V and 6 from J; bases not matched to a gene: 10. Ten or more counts support this clone. What it binds is not known. The CDR3 end lies 3 residues beyond the end of the read and is filled in from the germline J gene. Donors gave roughly 4.5 to 9 ml heparinized peripheral whole blood. Whole-study findings and limits: CVID subjects shared fewer TCRbeta clones than healthy controls did. Reportedly, TCR beta sequences from common variable immunodeficiency showed fewer deletions and N-nucleotide insertions.

Only in-frame clones appear in the TCRdb table, and some are missing; sequencing was by immunoSEQ multiplex PCR. The data show about 44,000 clones, with none appearing a single time. The rearrangement joins TRBV20-1 to TRBJ2-1, with 10 nucleotides matching TRBD2. The clonotype comes from a person aged 18-70 years in good health. The sequenced material came from peripheral blood mononuclear cells. The CDR3 reads CSAFSLAGNPNEQFF. Incomplete CDR3 DNA: TGCAGTGCTTTCTCACTAGCGGGGAACCCCAATGAG.